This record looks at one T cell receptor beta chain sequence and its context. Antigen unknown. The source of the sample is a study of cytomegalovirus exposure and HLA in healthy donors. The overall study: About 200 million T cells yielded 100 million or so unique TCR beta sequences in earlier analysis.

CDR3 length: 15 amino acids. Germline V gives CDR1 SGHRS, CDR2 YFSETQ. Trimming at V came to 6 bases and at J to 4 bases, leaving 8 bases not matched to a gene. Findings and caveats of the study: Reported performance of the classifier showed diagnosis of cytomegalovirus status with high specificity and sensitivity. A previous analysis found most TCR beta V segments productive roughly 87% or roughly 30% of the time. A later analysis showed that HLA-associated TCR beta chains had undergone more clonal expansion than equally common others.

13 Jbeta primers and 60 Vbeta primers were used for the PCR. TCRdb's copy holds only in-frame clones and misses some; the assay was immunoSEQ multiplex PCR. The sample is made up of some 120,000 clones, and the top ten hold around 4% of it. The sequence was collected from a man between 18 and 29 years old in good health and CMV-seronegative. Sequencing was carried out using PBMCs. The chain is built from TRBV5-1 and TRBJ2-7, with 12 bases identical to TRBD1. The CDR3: CASIPGTGGIYEQYF. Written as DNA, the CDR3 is TGCGCCAGCATCCCCGGGACAGGGGGCATATACGAGCAGTACTTC. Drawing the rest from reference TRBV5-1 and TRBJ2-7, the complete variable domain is KAGVTQTPRYLIKTRGQQVTLSCSPISGHRSVSWYQQTPGQGLQFLFEYFSETQRNKGNFPGRFSGRQFSNSRSEMNVSTLELGDSALYLCASIPGTGGIYEQYFGPGTRLTVT.